This is a list of T cell receptor beta chains from one sample in a study of breast tumors, draining lymph nodes, adjacent tissues. TCRdb called the multiplex PCR reads again in MiXCR, with one record for every CDR3 protein. The sample yields tens of thousands of distinct CDR3 sequences, about 21% seen once. Sequenced material: axillary lymph node tissue. The receptors were gathered from a female donor with breast cancer. Some clones in this sample may be carry-over from other donors' samples. CDR3s include the opening cysteine and the closing phenylalanine or tryptophan. Fields, in order: J gene, clone size, CDR3 length, D gene, V gene, CDR3 protein, CDR3 DNA. D genes are given only for firm matches. Some rows mark clone size as missing; the rest say once, few, many or name a class of expanded clone.

TRBJ2-1 | many | 15 | TRBD2 | TRBV20-1 | CSARVGREVGNEQFF | TGCAGTGCTAGAGTGGGGCGGGAGGTAGGCAATGAGCAGTTCTTC
TRBJ2-7 | . | 14 | TRBD1 | TRBV28 | CASSFGTGGYEQYF | TGTGCCAGCAGTTTTGGGACAGGGGGCTACGAGCAGTACTTC
TRBJ2-3 | many | 15 | TRBD2 | TRBV5-1 | CASSIGLAGGDTQYF | TGCGCCAGCAGCATCGGACTAGCGGGAGGGGATACGCAGTATTTT
TRBJ2-5 | many | 18 | . | TRBV20-1 | CSATGGIRAPMGQETQYF | TGCAGTGCTACAGGGGGGATCCGGGCCCCGATGGGACAAGAGACCCAGTACTTC
TRBJ2-7 | . | 14 | TRBD1 | TRBV18 | CASSHRDRGPEQYF | TGTGCCAGCTCACACCGGGACAGGGGCCCCGAGCAGTACTTC
TRBJ2-7 | many | 14 | . | TRBV4-1 | CASSQAETPYEQYF | TGCGCCAGCAGCCAAGCTGAGACACCCTACGAGCAGTACTTC
TRBJ2-7 | many | 11 | . | TRBV5-4 | CASSFGTQQYF | TGTGCCAGCAGCTTCGGGACTCAGCAGTACTTC
TRBJ2-3 | many | 20 | TRBD1 | TRBV24-1 | CATSDPWKRTGQGAGDTQYF | TGTGCCACCAGTGACCCTTGGAAACGTACGGGACAGGGGGCCGGAGATACGCAGTATTTT
TRBJ2-1 | many | 14 | TRBD1 | TRBV10-3 | CAISEPDRGYEQFF | TGTGCCATCAGTGAACCGGACAGGGGCTATGAGCAGTTCTTC
TRBJ1-5 | . | 21 | . | TRBV2 | CASSFYICSARDPGGNQPQHF | .
TRBJ1-2 | many | 13 | . | TRBV5-4 | CASSLRLDYGYTF | TGTGCCAGCAGCTTGCGGCTAGACTATGGCTACACCTTC
TRBJ2-5 | many | 13 | . | TRBV6-1 | CATLEGYQETQYF | TGTGCCACCCTGGAAGGGTACCAAGAGACCCAGTACTTC
TRBJ2-5 | once | 15 | . | TRBV20-1 | CSARDPRGVCEAQYF | TGCAGTGCTAGAGATCCTCGCGGGGTCTGCGAGGCCCAGTACTTC
TRBJ2-7 | many | 13 | . | TRBV10-1 | CASSERRWDEQYF | TGCGCCAGCAGTGAAAGGAGGTGGGACGAGCAGTACTTC
TRBJ1-2 | many | 13 | . | TRBV27 | CASSLQGPYGYTF | TGTGCCAGCAGTTTACAGGGACCCTATGGCTACACCTTC